This TCR beta chain is drawn from a study of control samples from healthy donors and cancer patients. As for this clone: Its ends do not fully match the called genes, so a read error is possible.

Germline V CDR1 and CDR2: MNHEY, SMNVEV (reference sequence). The CDR3 contains 16 residues. Clones were sequenced by immunoSEQ multiplex PCR, and TCRdb holds only the in-frame ones, with some missing. Of some 40,000 clones in the sample, around 83% were seen once. The material sequenced was PBMCs. This receptor was obtained from a woman aged 60-75 years with lung cancer. This sequence joins TRBV27 and TRBJ2-3, with 7 bases matching TRBD2. In nucleotides, the CDR3 is TGTGTCAGCAGCCTGTACGGGGGGTACAGCACAGATACGCAGTATTTT. Its translation is CVSSLYGGYSTDTQYF.